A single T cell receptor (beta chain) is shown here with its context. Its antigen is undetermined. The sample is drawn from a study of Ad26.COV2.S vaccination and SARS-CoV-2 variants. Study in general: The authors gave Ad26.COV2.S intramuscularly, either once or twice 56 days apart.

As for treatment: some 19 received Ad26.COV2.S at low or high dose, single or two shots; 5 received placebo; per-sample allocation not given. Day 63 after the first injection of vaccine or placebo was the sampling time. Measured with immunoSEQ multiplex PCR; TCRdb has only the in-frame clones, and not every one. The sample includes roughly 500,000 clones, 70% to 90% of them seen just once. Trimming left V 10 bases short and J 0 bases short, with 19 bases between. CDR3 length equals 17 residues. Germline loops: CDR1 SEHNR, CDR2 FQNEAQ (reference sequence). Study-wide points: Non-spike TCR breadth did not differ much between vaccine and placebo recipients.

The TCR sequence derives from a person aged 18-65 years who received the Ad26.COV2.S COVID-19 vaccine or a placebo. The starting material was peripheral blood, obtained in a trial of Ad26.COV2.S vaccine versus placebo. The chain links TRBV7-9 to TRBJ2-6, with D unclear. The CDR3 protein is CATTRPVDISGANVLTF. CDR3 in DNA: TGTGCCACAACCCGACCCGTAGACATCTCTGGGGCCAACGTCCTGACTTTC.